This T cell receptor beta chain was captured in a study of blood T cell repertoires in COVID-19 (TCRdb year 2020). In the study overall: Samples covering the acute and convalescent phases of COVID-19 were provided by collaborators in the United States, Italy and Spain. The material from the prospective study consisted of cDNA or gDNA derived from T cells, B-cell-depleted T cells, or PBMCs. Where available, HLA class I and class II types were obtained from metadata supplied by the sample provider rather than from assay-based typing. A de-identified subject ID, COVID-19 status, age in years and sex were almost always included in the sample metadata. The repertoires were made available in a free public database intended to serve as a resource for research on the immune response to SARS-CoV-2. Samples came from the ongoing ImmuneRACE study (first 160 participants) plus 1,254 subjects from 6 global collaborators. Subjects who had been exposed to COVID-19, were actively infected with it, or had recovered from it provided the deeply sampled blood TCRbeta repertoires that made up the dataset.

General conclusions and limits of the study: The quantity of clinical and demographic metadata differed by source and by participant and was supplied without curation.

TCRbeta CDR3 regions were amplified from genomic DNA using the immunoSEQ Assay, a bias-controlled multiplex PCR. As for the authors' bioinformatics: The number of nucleated cells in each sample was estimated by amplification of reference gene primers within the assay. To quantify the absolute abundance of each unique TCRbeta CDR3 rearrangement, sequence reads were collapsed and filtered. For each sample, productive Simpson clonality was calculated by taking the square root of Simpson's diversity index across productive rearrangements. This immuneACCESS table, as held by TCRdb, lists in-frame sequences with V and J called but not all clones. Of the missing ones, under half trace to an unresolved V gene in checked studies; the others have no known cause. D and trimming come from the DNA, and the V and J calls and clone size come from that table. Counted in this sample were about 170,000 clones; roughly 81% of them appeared once. The top ten hold roughly 8% of the sample.

Samples from volunteer blood donors who had recovered from COVID-19 were contributed by a second Seattle source. The collaborating institutions used their own protocols to collect whole blood in K2EDTA tubes. For TCRbeta analysis, collaborator samples were shipped as frozen whole blood, as isolated PBMCs, or as DNA extracted from either sample type. About this clone: Its binding antigen is unknown. Base qualities are not provided; no much larger clone lies one nucleotide away.

This sequence was found in a middle-aged man who had recovered from COVID-19. Specimen: peripheral blood.

The CDR3 corresponds to CASSPGQQETQYF. The DNA sequence is TGTGCCAGCAGCCCCGGACAGCAAGAGACCCAGTACTTC. This sequence uses TRBV7-2 and TRBJ2-5, and possibly TRBD1, on 6 matching bases. CDR1 and CDR2, looked up from the germline V gene, are SGHTA and FQGNSA. The CDR3 contains 13 residues, cysteine and phenylalanine counted. The DNA shown is the 39-base CDR3, in frame from base 1. V is cut by 5 bases and J by 2 bases, and the space between the germline ends is 9 bases.